Presented here are 20 T cell receptor beta chains from one specimen sequenced in a study of T-cell reconstitution after alpha-beta-depleted transplantation in children. A library of TCRbeta sequences, prepared with unique molecular identifiers, was generated. One entry per CDR3 protein, called by TCRdb with MiXCR from the PCR reads. The sample records 200,000 to 250,000 distinct CDR3 sequences, approximately 11% being singletons. This specimen consisted of PBMCs, obtained before TCRalphabeta/CD19-depleted stem cell transplant. These receptors all stem from a child in the first two years of life with acute myeloid leukemia, due to receive a stem cell transplant.

This clonotype has a count of ten or more. The chain couples TRBV29-1 to TRBJ1-2, with no clear D. The V gene's germline CDR1 is SQVTM and CDR2 ANQGSEA. V was shortened by 4 bases and J by 5 bases, with 14 bases between the two germline ends. The CDR3 contains 13 residues. The CDR3 reads CSVGLTVLYGYTF. For the CDR3, the DNA is TGCAGCGTTGGTTTAACAGTGTTGTATGGCTACACCTTC.

In this sample, this clonotype turned up many times. The rearrangement joins TRBV6-2 or TRBV6-3 to TRBJ2-5; 13 positions match TRBD2. Germline trimming cut 4 bases from V and 4 bases from J; bases unmatched to any gene: 0. CDR1 is MNHEY and CDR2 is SVGEGT in the germline V gene. This CDR3 contains 14 residues. CDR3 amino acids: CASSWTSGRETQYF. CDR3 DNA sequence: TGTGCCAGCAGTTGGACTAGCGGGAGAGAGACCCAGTACTTC.

A word on this clonotype: A much larger clone differs from this one at a single base, so this may be a read error. This chain joins TRBV7-8 and TRBJ1-5; 9 bases are a match to TRBD1. Trimming removed 0 bases from V and 9 bases from J; junction bases left unmatched: 6. The CDR3 runs 15 residues. Germline CDR1 SGHVS, CDR2 FQNEAQ. The CDR3 sequence is CASSLAGQGVPPQHF. The CDR3 region has the DNA TGTGCCAGCAGCTTAGCGGGACAGGGAGTTCCGCCCCAGCATTTT. Full variable domain (outside the CDR3, taken from reference TRBV7-8 and TRBJ1-5): GAGVSQSPRYKVAKRGQDVALRCDPISGHVSLFWYQQALGQGPEFLTYFQNEAQLDKSGLPSDRFFAERPEGSVSTLKIQRTQQEDSAVYLCASSLAGQGVPPQHFGDGTRLSIL.

This clonotype was observed a few times. The rearrangement links TRBV7-9 to TRBJ2-2; 7 positions agree with TRBD2. CDR1 is SEHNR and CDR2 is FQNEAQ in the germline V gene (reference sequence). V dropped 11 bases and J dropped 2; count of bases not matched to a gene: 11. The CDR3 contains 15 residues. CDR3 bases: TGTGCCTCAGCGGCCCTAGCGGCAAACACCGGGGAGCTGTTTTTT. It translates to CASAALAANTGELFF.

This clonotype was observed many times. This chain uses TRBV28 with TRBJ2-2; 10 bases line up with TRBD1. CDR3 length: 16 amino acids. Per germline, CDR1 MDHEN and CDR2 SYDVKM. V was clipped by 5 bases and J by 4 bases; unmatched bases: 7. The CDR3 spells CASSPQGQGGTGELFF. As DNA, the CDR3 is TGTGCCAGCAGTCCCCAAGGACAGGGGGGCACCGGGGAGCTGTTTTTT.

The V call is TRBV5-5, the J call TRBJ1-2, with TRBD1 matching 7 bases. The CDR3 runs 18 residues. Per germline, CDR1 SGHKS and CDR2 YYEKEE (reference sequence). Trimming removed 4 bases from V and 1 base from J; junction bases left unmatched: 16. The CDR3 nucleotides are TGTGCCAGCAGCAATAACAGGGGACAGCTGGGTATTAACTATGGCTACACCTTC. Translated: CASSNNRGQLGINYGYTF.

This clonotype was seen repeatedly, ten times or more. The V call is TRBV20-1, the J call TRBJ1-2, with no clear D. The V end was cut by 3 bases, the J end by 6 bases, with 14 bases between. Germline V lookup: CDR1 DFQATT, CDR2 SNEGSKA (reference sequence). The CDR3 is made up of 13 amino acids. The CDR3 sequence: CSASNPGRNGYTF. DNA for the CDR3: TGCAGTGCTAGTAACCCTGGACGAAATGGCTACACCTTC.

This clonotype was counted at least ten times. The gene calls are TRBV29-1 and TRBJ2-1, with TRBD2 matching 8 bases. The CDR3 totals 16 residues. The germline gives CDR1 SQVTM, CDR2 ANQGSEA. The V gene end was trimmed by 0 bases and the J gene end by 0 bases; junction bases not matched to a gene: 4. As DNA, the CDR3 is TGCAGCGTTGAAGATGGACTAGCCTTCTCCTACAATGAGCAGTTCTTC. Its translation is CSVEDGLAFSYNEQFF.

The chain links TRBV18 to TRBJ2-5; no clear D. V was clipped by 3 bases and J by 3 bases, with 5 bases between them. CDR1 and CDR2 (germline): KGHSH, LQKENI. The CDR3 is 12 residues long. The CDR3 is CASSPEKETQYF. CDR3 coding DNA: TGTGCCAGCTCACCTGAAAAAGAGACCCAGTACTTC. The variable domain in full, with the rest retrieved from reference TRBV18 and TRBJ2-5, is NAGVMQNPRHLVRRRGQEARLRCSPMKGHSHVYWYRQLPEEGLKFMVYLQKENIIDESGMPKERFSAEFPKEGPSILRIQQVVRGDSAAYFCASSPEKETQYFGPGTRLLVL.

This clonotype was recorded many times. The chain joins TRBV30 to TRBJ2-6; D tentatively fits TRBD1 or TRBD2 (5 bases each). The V gene's germline CDR1 is GTSNPN and CDR2 SVGIG (reference sequence). The CDR3 length is 17 residues. Trimming pared 3 bases from V and 0 bases from J, leaving 15 bases between. The CDR3 DNA reads as TGTGCCTGGAGACGGGGCAGGTTACCCTCTGGGGCCAACGTCCTGACTTTC. It specifies CAWRRGRLPSGANVLTF.

This clonotype has at least ten counts. Written as DNA, the CDR3 is TGTGCCAGCAGCCTTAATAAGGGGACGGAGAATGAAAAACTGTTTTTT. The encoded protein is CASSLNKGTENEKLFF. The chain employs TRBV6-5 and TRBJ1-4, with D tentatively TRBD1 (5 bases). The CDR3 has 16 residues. Deletions cut 6 bases from V and 5 bases from J, with 19 bases between. From germline, CDR1 is MNHEY and CDR2 SVGAGI.

Regarding this clonotype: One junction end does not reproduce the germline sequence, and a read error may be involved. The CDR3 sequence is CARSPGRLAGTRFYEQYF. CDR3 nucleotide sequence: TGTGCCAGGAGCCCCGGGCGGCTAGCGGGGACTAGGTTCTACGAGCAGTACTTC. The rearrangement joins TRBV4-2 to TRBJ2-7; 9 bases agree with TRBD2. The germline V gene has CDR1 LGHNA and CDR2 YNFKEQ. The CDR3 runs to 18 residues.

This clonotype has a handful of counts. With a much larger clone just one base away, this may be a read error. CDR3 coding DNA: TGTGCCAGCAGCTTAATGAGAAACACTGAAGCTTTCTTT. Translating gives CASSLMRNTEAFF. This sequence joins TRBV7-2 and TRBJ1-1; D gene ambiguous. There are 13 residues in the CDR3. Trimming took off 2 bases at V and 2 bases at J, with 6 bases between the two ends. Germline CDR1 reads SGHTA; CDR2 reads FQGNSA.

This clonotype was counted a single time. Since no conserved phenylalanine or tryptophan closes the CDR3, a read error is the likely cause. V and J are TRBV2 and TRBJ2-7; D uncertain. CDR3 length: 13 residues. The germline gives CDR1 SNHLY, CDR2 FYNNEI. The CDR3 sequence: CASSSCMSYKQYS. The CDR3 nucleotides are TGTGCCAGCAGTAGCTGCATGAGCTACAAGCAGTACTCC.

This clonotype appeared many times. The chain links TRBV12-3 or TRBV12-4 to TRBJ2-2; no clear D. The V gene lost 7 bases and the J gene lost 3 bases, with 12 bases spanning the gap. The CDR3 totals 14 residues. This CDR3 is CASTSNPYTGELFF. The CDR3 nucleotides read TGTGCCAGCACCTCGAATCCGTACACCGGGGAGCTGTTTTTT.

This clonotype was detected many times. The rearrangement uses TRBV9 and TRBJ2-3; the match to TRBD2 covers 10 bases. The V segment lost 4 bases and the J segment 1 base; nucleotides outside the gene matches: 9. CDR1 SGDLS and CDR2 YYNGEE come from the germline V gene. The CDR3 contains 17 residues. The CDR3 region is CASSPGLSGRGTDTQYF. CDR3 nucleotides: TGTGCCAGCAGCCCAGGCCTCAGCGGGAGGGGCACAGATACGCAGTATTTT.

This clonotype was seen repeatedly, ten times or more. The CDR3 DNA reads as TGTGCCAGCAACTACCCGGGACGGGAAAACATTCAGTACTTC. Translating gives CASNYPGRENIQYF. V and J are TRBV5-8 and TRBJ2-4, with D possibly being TRBD1 or TRBD2 (5 bases each). Trimming removed 6 bases from V and 5 bases from J, with 15 bases in between. CDR3 length: 14 amino acids. Germline V gene sequence: CDR1 SGHTS, CDR2 YDEGEE. The variable domain in full, with the rest retrieved from reference TRBV5-8 and TRBJ2-4, is EAGVTQSPTHLIKTRGQQATLRCSPISGHTSVYWYQQALGLGLQFLLWYDEGEERNRGNFPPRFSGRQFPNYSSELNVNALELEDSALYLCASNYPGRENIQYFGAGTRLSVL.

This clonotype was picked up many times. The chain is built from TRBV15 and TRBJ2-7; 10 bases line up with TRBD2. V lost 0 bases and J lost 6; bases outside the gene matches: 8. CDR3 length: 16 amino acids. Looked up from germline, CDR1 is LNHNV and CDR2 is YYDKDF (reference sequence). This CDR3 is CATSRDPSGRESEQYF. CDR3 in DNA: TGTGCCACCAGCAGAGATCCTAGCGGGAGAGAAAGCGAGCAGTACTTC. Full variable domain (rest looked up from reference TRBV15 and TRBJ2-7): DAMVIQNPRYQVTQFGKPVTLSCSQTLNHNVMYWYQQKSSQAPKLLFHYYDKDFNNEADTPDNFQSRRPNTSFCFLDIRSPGLGDTAMYLCATSRDPSGRESEQYFGPGTRLTVT.

The table lists this clonotype with many counts. V gene TRBV20-1 combines with J gene TRBJ2-3, with a possible D match to TRBD2 (6 bases). The CDR3 runs 17 residues. V lost 0 bases, J lost 2 bases, and 18 bases lay in between. In germline, CDR1 is DFQATT, CDR2 SNEGSKA (reference sequence). The CDR3 region has the DNA TGCAGTGCTAGAGATATCGGACGGGGGAGGCTCACAGATACGCAGTATTTT. Its translation: CSARDIGRGRLTDTQYF.

This clonotype was recorded at least ten times. DNA of the CDR3: TGTGCCAGCAGCTTTGTGGGACAGGGCCCAGATACGCAGTATTTT. It is translated as CASSFVGQGPDTQYF. The chain carries TRBV7-2 and TRBJ2-3, with TRBD1 matching over 9 bases. The CDR3 contains 15 residues. V dropped 3 bases and J dropped 4; count of bases not matched to a gene: 5. The germline CDR1 and CDR2 sequences are SGHTA and FQGNSA.